This T cell receptor beta chain was recovered during a study of cytomegalovirus exposure and HLA in healthy donors. The study, taken as a whole, reports: A previous analysis found most TCR beta V segments productive roughly 87% or roughly 30% of the time.

As concerns this clone: Antigen unknown. Relative to the germline gene, one junction end is altered; a read error may explain this.

The length of the CDR3 is 15 residues. The germline CDR1 and CDR2 sequences are SGHNT and YYREEE (reference sequence). With 60 Vbeta and 13 Jbeta primers, the PCR was carried out. Sequencing used immunoSEQ multiplex PCR; TCRdb keeps in-frame clones, though not all of them. In the table there are over 85,000 clones, 76% of which are singletons. The source material was PBMCs. J is TRBJ2-7 and V is TRBV5-4; 8 bases map to TRBD1. This TCR derives from a man aged 25 to 45 in good health and CMV-seropositive. The CDR3 region has the DNA TGTACCAGCAGCTTGGAGCAGGGCAGGGGGCTTGAGCAGTACTTC. This codes for CTSSLEQGRGLEQYF.